Following are 23 T cell receptor beta chains from one sample sequenced in a study of T cell changes during pregnancy in multiple sclerosis. Profiling relied on immunoSEQ multiplex PCR, and the TCRdb table lists in-frame clones only, not all of them. The table records approximately 92,000 clones, 90% to 95% of them present only once. Specimen: peripheral blood, collected after pregnancy. These receptors originate from a female donor with multiple sclerosis, enrolled in a pregnancy study.

The rearrangement uses TRBV4-1 and TRBJ2-3; possibly TRBD1 for D (6 bases). V was cut by 0 bases and J by 3 bases, with 13 bases left in between. CDR3 length: 16 residues. CDR1 is MGHRA and CDR2 is YSYEKL in the germline V gene. The CDR3 coding sequence is TGCGCCAGCAGCCAAGATGGCACAGGGTGGACAGATACGCAGTATTTT. It encodes CASSQDGTGWTDTQYF.

This sequence joins TRBV25-1 and TRBJ1-4, with a weak D call TRBD1 (5 bases). Germline CDR1 is MGHDK and CDR2 is SYGVNS. Trimming cost V 3 bases and J 6 bases, with 17 bases left between them. The CDR3 runs to 16 residues. The CDR3 DNA reads as TGTGCCAGCAGTGAGGGCAGGCGGGGGTTAGATGAAAAACTGTTTTTT. Translating it yields CASSEGRRGLDEKLFF.

V gene TRBV6-6 combines with J gene TRBJ1-5, with D maybe TRBD1 (6 bases). The V end was cut by 2 bases, the J end by 5 bases, with 13 bases between. Germline assignment: CDR1 MNHNY and CDR2 SVGAGI (reference sequence). The CDR3 sequence is 15 residues long. The DNA for the CDR3 is TGTGCCAGCAGTTACACGGCAGGGGAACATCAGCCCCAGCATTTT. Protein: CASSYTAGEHQPQHF.

The chain has TRBV30 and TRBJ2-7, with 8 bases fitting TRBD1. The germline CDR1 and CDR2 sequences are GTSNPN and SVGIG (reference sequence). The ends lost 4 bases at V and 5 bases at J; junction bases unmatched: 4. The CDR3 contains 12 residues. The CDR3 nucleotides read TGTGCCTGGAACATGGACAGGGACGAGCAGTACTTC. Translated: CAWNMDRDEQYF.

The CDR3 region is CASRGTEKDTGELFF. The CDR3 DNA sequence: TGTGCCAGCAGGGGGACAGAGAAGGACACCGGGGAGCTGTTTTTT. V and J are TRBV2 and TRBJ2-2; 7 nucleotides line up with TRBD1. The CDR3 covers 15 residues. The germline gives CDR1 SNHLY, CDR2 FYNNEI. The V and J ends lost 6 bases and 3 bases, in that order; junction bases with no gene match: 7.

V and J are TRBV5-6 and TRBJ2-7; 7 bases match TRBD2. This CDR3 has 12 residues. The J segment lost 5 bases and the V segment lost 3 bases, leaving 2 bases of the junction unmatched. In germline, CDR1 is SGHDT, CDR2 YYEEEE. The CDR3 loop is CASSSGLDEQYF. CDR3 DNA sequence: TGTGCCAGCAGCTCCGGACTAGACGAGCAGTACTTC.

V is TRBV27 and J is TRBJ2-2, with D perhaps TRBD1 (6 bases). V was shortened by 3 bases and J by 0 bases, with 17 bases between the two germline ends. Germline V gene sequence: CDR1 MNHEY, CDR2 SMNVEV (reference sequence). The CDR3 totals 18 residues. For the CDR3, the DNA is TGTGCCAGCAGTTTTCACTGGACAGCCCTCGCGAACACCGGGGAGCTGTTTTTT. It specifies CASSFHWTALANTGELFF.

This sequence joins TRBV7-8 and TRBJ1-1; no definite D call. Germline CDR1 reads SGHVS; CDR2 reads FQNEAQ. V was trimmed by 5 bases and J by 3 bases, leaving 13 bases between them. This CDR3 has 14 residues. The CDR3 region is CASSRGQRYTEAFF. The CDR3 DNA sequence: TGTGCCAGCAGCCGTGGCCAGAGGTACACTGAAGCTTTCTTT.

V is TRBV5-1 and J is TRBJ1-1, with D unclear. This CDR3 region has 13 residues. V lost 7 bases, J lost 2 bases, and 12 bases lay in between. Germline V gives CDR1 SGHRS, CDR2 YFSETQ. The CDR3 protein is CASHGLPNTEAFF. In DNA form, the CDR3 reads TGCGCCAGCCACGGGTTACCCAACACTGAAGCTTTCTTT.

The chain is built from TRBV19 and TRBJ1-5; TRBD1 is a possible D gene (5 bases). The germline CDR1 and CDR2 sequences are LNHDA and SQIVND (reference sequence). There are 16 residues in the CDR3. Deletions cut 5 bases from V and 0 bases from J, with 14 bases between. As DNA, the CDR3 is TGTGCCAGTAGTTTCCTGGGGCCGAATAGCAATCAGCCCCAGCATTTT. It encodes CASSFLGPNSNQPQHF.

This clone was seen a handful of times. The chain has TRBV4-1 and TRBJ1-5; no definite D call. The germline gives CDR1 MGHRA, CDR2 YSYEKL. V was shortened by 3 bases and J by 0 bases, with 15 bases between the two germline ends. The CDR3 loop spans 17 amino acids. CDR3 loop: CASSQEGRLYSNQPQHF. In DNA form, the CDR3 reads TGCGCCAGCAGCCAGGAGGGCAGGCTTTATAGCAATCAGCCCCAGCATTTT.

The V call is TRBV7-3, the J call TRBJ2-3, with a tentative D call TRBD1 (6 bases). Between the trimmed V and J ends, which lost 5 bases and 1 base, there was a span of 16 bases. This CDR3 has 16 residues. The germline gives CDR1 SGHTA, CDR2 FQGTGA. The CDR3 here is CASSANTGTRTDTQYF. The CDR3 nucleotides read TGTGCCAGCAGCGCCAATACAGGGACCCGCACAGATACGCAGTATTTT. The full variable domain, completed using reference TRBV7-3 and TRBJ2-3, is GAGVSQTPSNKVTEKGKYVELRCDPISGHTALYWYRQSLGQGPEFLIYFQGTGAADDSGLPNDRFFAVRPEGSVSTLKIQRTERGDSAVYLCASSANTGTRTDTQYFGPGTRLTVL.

The chain couples TRBV10-1 to TRBJ1-2; TRBD1 might be the D (6 bases). Germline V CDR1 and CDR2: WNHNN, SYGVQD (reference sequence). The CDR3 is made up of 11 amino acids. Trimming took 8 bases from V and 8 from J, leaving 12 bases between them. CDR3 nucleotides: TGCGCCAGCTACAGGGCAGGGGGCTACACCTTC. Translating it yields CASYRAGGYTF.

J is TRBJ1-4 and V is TRBV6-6; 8 positions match TRBD1. The germline V gene encodes CDR1 MNHNY and CDR2 SVGAGI (reference sequence). This CDR3 spans 14 amino acids. J lost 8 bases, V lost 7 bases, and 9 bases had no gene match. The CDR3 nucleotides read TGTGCCAGCACCCGCCGGGACAGGCTAGAAAAACTGTTTTTT. This gives the protein CASTRRDRLEKLFF.

The V call is TRBV28, the J call TRBJ2-1; 8 bases fit TRBD1. Germline V gene sequence: CDR1 MDHEN, CDR2 SYDVKM. V shed 3 bases and J 6 bases; nucleotides not matched to a gene: 1. The CDR3 is 13 amino acids. CDR3 loop: CASSFRGPNEQFF. The CDR3 coding sequence is TGTGCCAGCAGTTTCAGGGGGCCCAATGAGCAGTTCTTC. Full variable domain (missing parts from reference TRBV28 and TRBJ2-1): DVKVTQSSRYLVKRTGEKVFLECVQDMDHENMFWYRQDPGLGLRLIYFSYDVKMKEKGDIPEGYSVSREKKERFSLILESASTNQTSMYLCASSFRGPNEQFFGPGTRLTVL.

The V call is TRBV6-5, the J call TRBJ1-3; D possibly corresponds to TRBD1 (5 bases). The CDR3 is made up of 15 amino acids. Trimming removed 0 bases at V and 2 bases at J, with 8 bases between. Germline V gene sequence: CDR1 MNHEY, CDR2 SVGAGI. In DNA, the CDR3 is TGTGCCAGCAGTTACTCTTCGGGGGCTGGAAACACCATATATTTT. Protein product: CASSYSSGAGNTIYF.

The V gene is TRBV5-8, the J gene TRBJ2-5; 10 bases match TRBD1. The CDR3 runs to 15 residues. CDR1 is SGHTS, CDR2 YDEGEE, per germline. Losses at the gene ends were 4 bases for V and 4 bases for J; bases not matched to a gene: 7. CDR3 sequence reads: CASSLGRDRGETQYF. The CDR3 DNA sequence: TGTGCCAGCAGCCTTGGGCGGGACAGGGGAGAGACCCAGTACTTC.

In this sample, this clone turned up a few times. V usage is TRBV7-9 and J usage is TRBJ2-7; D may be TRBD1 (6 bases). The CDR3 is 15 amino acids. The ends were cut back, 5 bases at V and 4 bases at J, with 18 bases in the middle. CDR1 and CDR2 (germline): SEHNR, FQNEAQ (reference sequence). As DNA, the CDR3 is TGTGCCAGCAGCCTCACCCCTGGCAGGGGTTACGAGCAGTACTTC. This sequence encodes CASSLTPGRGYEQYF.

The chain links TRBV6-5 to TRBJ2-1; perhaps TRBD1 as D (6 bases). Trimming pared 6 bases from V and 4 bases from J, leaving 16 bases between. The V gene's germline CDR1 is MNHEY and CDR2 SVGAGI. The CDR3 totals 15 residues. CDR3 sequence: CASRERGHAYNEQFF. In DNA, the CDR3 is TGTGCCAGCAGAGAAAGGGGACACGCTTACAATGAGCAGTTCTTC.

V gene TRBV7-9 combines with J gene TRBJ2-7; 7 nucleotides agree with TRBD2. The junction had 7 bases not matched to a gene; V was cut back by 5 bases and J by 3 bases. Germline values: CDR1 SEHNR, CDR2 FQNEAQ (reference sequence). This CDR3 comprises 14 residues. CDR3 sequence (DNA): TGTGCCAGCAGCCCTAGCTGGGGGGGCTACGAGCAGTACTTC. This encodes CASSPSWGGYEQYF.

The chain combines TRBV27 with TRBJ2-7; possibly TRBD1 for D (6 bases). The ends were cut back, 0 bases at V and 5 bases at J, with 17 bases in the middle. The CDR3 is made up of 16 amino acids. Looked up from germline, CDR1 is MNHEY and CDR2 is SMNVEV (reference sequence). CDR3 in amino acids: CASSLSLGAGVHEQYF. For the CDR3, the DNA is TGTGCCAGCAGTTTATCGCTCGGGGCAGGGGTCCACGAGCAGTACTTC.

The chain has TRBV5-1 and TRBJ2-3; TRBD2 matches 9 bases. In germline, CDR1 is SGHRS, CDR2 YFSETQ. CDR3 length equals 14 residues. With V trimmed by 4 bases and J by 3 bases, 3 bases remained unmatched. The CDR3 is CASSTTSGTDTQYF. DNA for the CDR3: TGCGCCAGCAGCACGACTAGCGGTACAGATACGCAGTATTTT.

The chain couples TRBV6-6 to TRBJ2-1; the match to TRBD2 covers 15 bases. From germline, CDR1 is MNHNY and CDR2 SVGAGI (reference sequence). This CDR3 comprises 15 residues. The V gene end was trimmed by 2 bases and the J gene end by 15 bases; junction bases not matched to a gene: 8. CDR3 region: CASSYGTSGRPGLFF. The CDR3 coding sequence is TGTGCCAGCAGTTACGGGACTAGCGGGAGGCCGGGGCTGTTCTTC.